What follows are 28 T cell receptor beta chains derived from one specimen sequenced in a study of blood T cells in healthy people across ages. A second PCR of roughly 7 to 11 cycles used a sample-barcoded 5' primer and a J-beta primer mix. MiXCR, applied by TCRdb to the 5' RACE reads, yields one record per CDR3 protein. The sample yields 1.5 million to 2 million distinct CDR3 sequences, about 35% seen once. The sample taken for sequencing was blood. These receptor sequences come from a woman in her twenties or thirties in good health.

This rearrangement joins TRBV20-1 to TRBJ1-2, with 9 bases lining up with TRBD1. From germline, CDR1 is DFQATT and CDR2 SNEGSKA (reference sequence). J gave up 4 bases and V 6 bases, and 9 bases lay outside the gene matches. The CDR3 has 14 residues. The chain's CDR3 is CSALGGQGPYGYTF. CDR3 nucleotide sequence: TGCAGTGCCTTAGGGGGACAGGGACCCTATGGCTACACCTTC.

The rearrangement links TRBV20-1 to TRBJ1-2, with D maybe TRBD1 (5 bases). The CDR3 covers 12 residues. The germline V gene has CDR1 DFQATT and CDR2 SNEGSKA (reference sequence). Trimming removed 3 bases from V and 8 bases from J, with 13 bases in between. The CDR3 protein is CSASTGDEGYTF. In DNA, the CDR3 is TGCAGTGCTAGTACGGGGGATGAAGGCTACACCTTC.

This clonotype occurred many times. The chain links TRBV12-3 or TRBV12-4 to TRBJ2-7; D uncertain. V dropped 3 bases and J dropped 8 bases, with 17 bases sitting between them. The CDR3 has 14 amino acids. The DNA for the CDR3 is TGTGCCAGCAGTTTTGCTCGGGCCACAAGCCAGCAGTACTTC. Protein product: CASSFARATSQQYF.

This rearrangement joins TRBV6-5 to TRBJ2-2; D remains unclear. V dropped 0 bases and J dropped 5 bases, with 4 bases sitting between them. Germline values: CDR1 MNHEY, CDR2 SVGAGI. The CDR3 spans 13 residues. The chain's CDR3 is CASSYSETGELFF. The CDR3 nucleotides read TGTGCCAGCAGTTACTCTGAAACCGGGGAGCTGTTTTTT.

The sample holds many counts of this clonotype. The rearrangement uses TRBV28 and TRBJ1-2, with 8 positions matching TRBD1. This CDR3 is 15 amino acids long. V gave up 5 bases and J gave up 7 bases; unmatched junction bases: 12. The germline CDR1 and CDR2 sequences are MDHEN and SYDVKM. This CDR3 is CASSRRQTGQGGYTF. The CDR3 DNA sequence: TGTGCCAGCAGTCGACGACAGACAGGACAGGGTGGCTACACCTTC.

Comments on this clonotype: Mismatch with germline at one junction end may stem from a read error. The CDR3 here is CAASRDDRTYYNEQFF. The CDR3 DNA is TGTGCCGCCAGCAGAGATGACAGGACCTACTACAATGAGCAGTTCTTC. The chain joins TRBV15 to TRBJ2-1, with TRBD1 as a possible D gene (6 bases). Germline V lookup: CDR1 LNHNV, CDR2 YYDKDF (reference sequence). CDR3 length: 16 amino acids.

There are a few counts of this clonotype. The chain recombines TRBV5-1 with TRBJ2-4; 11 bases line up with TRBD1. The last part of the DNA fits TRBJ2-7 better; the J call may be wrong. The CDR3 is 13 residues long. Germline loops: CDR1 SGHRS, CDR2 YFSETQ. The CDR3 is CASSFGQGAEQYF. CDR3 sequence (DNA): TGCGCCAGCAGCTTCGGACAGGGGGCCGAGCAGTACTTC.

The J gene is TRBJ2-7, the V gene TRBV18; 7 bases are shared with TRBD2. The J call is in doubt because the DNA end fits TRBJ2-4 better. This CDR3 spans 14 amino acids. Germline V gene sequence: CDR1 KGHSH, CDR2 LQKENI. DNA of the CDR3: TGTGCCAGCTCACCCCCGGCAGGGAGGGACATTCAGTACTTC. It yields the protein CASSPPAGRDIQYF.

The V call is TRBV12-3 or TRBV12-4, the J call TRBJ1-1; D gene unclear. The V end lost 7 bases, the J end lost 1 base, and 13 bases lay between the germline ends. This CDR3 spans 14 amino acids. CDR3 sequence reads: CASKRIVTNTEAFF. In DNA form, the CDR3 reads TGTGCCAGCAAAAGGATAGTGACGAACACTGAAGCTTTCTTT.

The chain joins TRBV29-1 to TRBJ1-2, with D possibly being TRBD1 (5 bases). Germline V gene lookup returns CDR1 SQVTM and CDR2 ANQGSEA. This CDR3 is 13 amino acids long. V was cut by 1 base and J by 8 bases, with 14 bases left in between. The DNA of the CDR3 is TGCAGCGTTGAAGGACAGCGGGGGGTCGGCTACACCTTC. Encoded protein: CSVEGQRGVGYTF.

The rearrangement links TRBV11-1 to TRBJ2-7, with D possibly being TRBD1 (8 bases). The CDR3 covers 19 residues. Germline V CDR1 and CDR2: SGHAT, FQDESV (reference sequence). Trimming removed 4 bases from V and 5 bases from J, with 30 bases in between. As DNA, the CDR3 is TGTGCCAGCAGCTCAGGACAGGGCGAGGTTTGGCGGGAGTTGCACGAGCAGTACTTC. As protein: CASSSGQGEVWRELHEQYF.

Points on this clonotype: This may arise from a read error, as a much more abundant clone is one base away. The gene calls are TRBV4-1 and TRBJ2-7, with D perhaps assigned TRBD1 or TRBD2 (5 bases each). CDR1 and CDR2 (germline): MGHRA, YSYEKL. There are 16 residues in the CDR3. V lost 5 bases to trimming and J lost 7 bases, with 24 bases between them. The CDR3 DNA reads as TGCGCCAGCAGCTATGGGGACCGAAGCTCCTACAATGAGCAGTACTTC. It yields the protein CASSYGDRSSYNEQYF.

This clonotype occurred many times. The chain employs TRBV12-3 or TRBV12-4 and TRBJ2-7, with D tentatively TRBD1 or TRBD2 (5 bases each). The CDR3 has 14 amino acids. Trimming took 3 bases from V and 4 from J, leaving 13 bases between them. CDR3 amino acids: CASSFGGKAYEQYF. The CDR3 DNA follows: TGTGCCAGCAGTTTTGGGGGAAAGGCATACGAGCAGTACTTC.

The CDR3 here is CSAPSGRSSYEQYF. The CDR3 region has the DNA TGCAGTGCTCCTAGCGGACGGTCCTCCTACGAGCAGTACTTC. V gene TRBV20-1 combines with J gene TRBJ2-7, with 7 bases lining up with TRBD2. The CDR3 extends over 14 amino acids. Germline assignment: CDR1 DFQATT and CDR2 SNEGSKA (reference sequence). The junction had 7 bases not matched to a gene; V was cut back by 5 bases and J by 0 bases.

About this clonotype: This may be a read error, as it is one base from a much larger clone. The chain recombines TRBV29-1 with TRBJ1-2; TRBD1 is a possible D gene (6 bases). The germline gives CDR1 SQVTM, CDR2 ANQGSEA. Between the trimmed V and J ends, which lost 1 base and 8 bases, there was a span of 17 bases. This CDR3 comprises 14 residues. The chain's CDR3 is CSVEGGLGGWGYTF. The DNA of the CDR3 is TGCAGCGTTGAAGGTGGACTAGGGGGTTGGGGCTACACCTTC.

This clonotype was seen more than once but under ten times. This chain uses TRBV10-3 with TRBJ2-3; 8 bases are shared with TRBD2. Per the germline V gene, CDR1 is ENHRY and CDR2 is SYGVKD. The CDR3 extends over 15 amino acids. Trimming cost V 6 bases and J 1 base; bases outside gene matches: 6. The CDR3, as DNA: TGTGCCATCAGCTCTGATAGCGGGGGCACAGATACGCAGTATTTT. Protein: CAISSDSGGTDTQYF.

This clonotype has a handful of counts. This chain links TRBV7-3 with TRBJ2-3, with D unclear. V was cut by 10 bases and J by 1 base, with 12 bases left in between. Looked up from germline, CDR1 is SGHTA and CDR2 is FQGTGA. The CDR3 sequence is 13 residues long. In nucleotides, the CDR3 is TGTGCCACTTCGACCGGCCGCACAGATACGCAGTATTTT. Amino acids: CATSTGRTDTQYF.

In its sample, this clonotype was seen a few times. The chain employs TRBV20-1 and TRBJ2-1; D remains unclear. With 2 bases removed from V and 10 bases from J, the gap between germline ends came to 12 bases. The CDR3 is made up of 12 amino acids. CDR1 and CDR2 (germline): DFQATT, SNEGSKA (reference sequence). DNA for the CDR3: TGCAGTGCTAGATCGCTAGTAGACGAGCAGTTCTTC. It encodes CSARSLVDEQFF.

The genes are TRBV20-1 and TRBJ1-2; 8 nucleotides line up with TRBD1. This CDR3 is built from 14 residues. Germline CDR1 reads DFQATT; CDR2 reads SNEGSKA (reference sequence). The ends lost 6 bases at V and 5 bases at J; junction bases unmatched: 11. The CDR3 is CSAATGDRSYGYTF. The CDR3 region has the DNA TGCAGTGCCGCTACCGGGGACAGGTCTTATGGCTACACCTTC.

The J gene is TRBJ2-5, the V gene TRBV4-1; D ambiguous. The CDR3 runs to 15 residues. V lost 0 bases, J lost 5 bases, and 13 bases lay in between. Germline V gives CDR1 MGHRA, CDR2 YSYEKL. For the CDR3, the DNA is TGCGCCAGCAGCCAAGACCCCGTGAGGCGGGAGACCCAGTACTTC. Protein product: CASSQDPVRRETQYF.

This clonotype was found many times. The chain links TRBV7-8 to TRBJ2-1; no clear D gene. CDR1 is SGHVS, CDR2 FQNEAQ, per germline. V lost 1 base and J 0 bases, leaving 13 bases between the germline ends. This CDR3 is built from 17 residues. CDR3 nucleotides: TGTGCCAGCAGCTTAGTGGCCGGTCTTAGCTCCTACAATGAGCAGTTCTTC. It is translated as CASSLVAGLSSYNEQFF. Full variable domain (missing parts from reference TRBV7-8 and TRBJ2-1): GAGVSQSPRYKVAKRGQDVALRCDPISGHVSLFWYQQALGQGPEFLTYFQNEAQLDKSGLPSDRFFAERPEGSVSTLKIQRTQQEDSAVYLCASSLVAGLSSYNEQFFGPGTRLTVL.

The chain joins TRBV20-1 to TRBJ1-4; 7 bases are shared with TRBD1. The CDR3 totals 13 residues. CDR1 is DFQATT, CDR2 SNEGSKA, per germline (reference sequence). Here the CDR3 reads CSTGEGALEKLFF. As DNA, the CDR3 is TGCTCCACAGGGGAGGGGGCGTTGGAAAAACTGTTTTTT.

The chain links TRBV30 to TRBJ1-1; 7 nucleotides line up with TRBD1. V trimming: 3 bases; J trimming: 8 bases; junction bases outside the gene matches: 3. This CDR3 is built from 11 residues. Germline CDR1 reads GTSNPN; CDR2 reads SVGIG (reference sequence). For the CDR3, the DNA is TGTGCCTGGAGCCGACAGGGAGAAGCTTTCTTT. This encodes CAWSRQGEAFF. Using reference TRBV30 and TRBJ1-1 for the parts outside the CDR3, the full variable domain is SQTIHQWPATLVQPVGSPLSLECTVEGTSNPNLYWYRQAAGRGLQLLFYSVGIGQISSEVPQNLSASRPQDRQFILSSKKLLLSDSGFYLCAWSRQGEAFFGQGTRLTVV.

The chain carries TRBV6-1 and TRBJ2-2, with 13 nucleotides matching TRBD2. Germline assignment: CDR1 MNHNS and CDR2 SASEGT. V dropped 7 bases and J dropped 6; count of bases not matched to a gene: 8. CDR3 length: 16 amino acids. CDR3 nucleotides: TGTGCCAGCACCATCGGGACTAGCGGGACGTCCGGGGAGCTGTTTTTT. Protein sequence: CASTIGTSGTSGELFF.

The chain carries TRBV4-1 and TRBJ1-4; no clear D gene. V was pared by 3 bases and J by 2 bases, with 7 bases between. From germline, CDR1 is MGHRA and CDR2 YSYEKL. This CDR3 is 14 amino acids long. CDR3 coding DNA: TGCGCCAGCAGCCAGGATATTACTAATGAAAAACTGTTTTTT. Protein: CASSQDITNEKLFF.

This sequence joins TRBV28 and TRBJ2-3, with unresolved D. Germline V gene data show CDR1 as MDHEN and CDR2 as SYDVKM. The CDR3 consists of 14 residues. V lost 2 bases, J lost 1 base, and 7 bases lay in between. In DNA form, the CDR3 reads TGTGCCAGCAGTTTACGGTACGGCACAGATACGCAGTATTTT. Translated: CASSLRYGTDTQYF.

The genes are TRBV6-1 and TRBJ1-5; 10 bases map to TRBD1. This CDR3 is built from 15 residues. V trimming: 7 bases; J trimming: 7 bases; junction bases outside the gene matches: 10. The germline V gene encodes CDR1 MNHNS and CDR2 SASEGT. The CDR3 loop is CASIGDRGGRQPQHF. CDR3 sequence (DNA): TGTGCCAGCATAGGGGACAGGGGCGGGAGGCAGCCCCAGCATTTT.

This clonotype was recorded a few times. An end of the junction differs from the germline gene, which may be a read error. The chain is built from TRBV7-3 and TRBJ2-1; no clear D gene. The CDR3 has 14 residues. The germline CDR1 and CDR2 sequences are SGHTA and FQGTGA. This chain's CDR3 is CASSLTGRYNEQFF. The CDR3 DNA reads TGTGCCAGCAGCCTAACCGGACGCTACAATGAGCAGTTCTTC.